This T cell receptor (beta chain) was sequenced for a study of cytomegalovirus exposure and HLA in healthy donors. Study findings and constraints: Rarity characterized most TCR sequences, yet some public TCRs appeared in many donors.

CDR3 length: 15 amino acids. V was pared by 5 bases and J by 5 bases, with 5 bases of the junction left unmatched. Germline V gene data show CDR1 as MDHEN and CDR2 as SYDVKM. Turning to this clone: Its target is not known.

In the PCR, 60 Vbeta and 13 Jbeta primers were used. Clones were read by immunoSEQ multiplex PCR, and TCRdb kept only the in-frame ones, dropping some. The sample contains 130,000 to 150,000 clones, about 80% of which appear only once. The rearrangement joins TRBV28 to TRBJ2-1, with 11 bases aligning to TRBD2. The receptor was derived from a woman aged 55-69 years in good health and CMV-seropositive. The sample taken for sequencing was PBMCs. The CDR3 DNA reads TGTGCCAGCAGTCGCCAGGGACTAGCGGACAATGAGCAGTTCTTC. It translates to CASSRQGLADNEQFF.